This is a list of T cell receptor beta chains from one sample in a study of identifying expanded T cells in peripheral blood. The repertoire was sequenced with immunoSEQ multiplex PCR; TCRdb's copy has only in-frame clones and lacks some. The table includes 70,000 to 100,000 clones, approximately 86% detected once. Sequencing was done on a sample of blood. The receptors come from a person between 18 and 69 years old in good health. Each CDR3 is given with its conserved first and last residue. A D gene is named only where the DNA matches it firmly. Clone size, where shown, is once, few, many, or a class for clones that have expanded.

J gene,D gene,V gene,clone size,CDR3 DNA,CDR3 protein
TRBJ2-2,TRBD2,TRBV28,.,TGTGCCAGCATACGATTTTCCCAGCGGGGCGTCAGGACCGGGGAGCTGTTTTTT,CASIRFSQRGVRTGELFF
TRBJ2-3,.,TRBV12-1,.,TGTGCCAGCAGCTTTGGGGCCCGCGGGGGGACAAATTACACAGATACGCAGTATTTT,CASSFGARGGTNYTDTQYF
TRBJ1-1,.,TRBV9,.,TGTGCCAGCAGCGCCCACGCGCAGGGAGGCACTGAAGCTTTCTTT,CASSAHAQGGTEAFF
TRBJ2-2,.,TRBV7-2,.,TGTGCCAGCAGCTTAGTAGGTAGTTTCGCGAACACCGGGGAGCTGTTTTTT,CASSLVGSFANTGELFF
TRBJ1-5,.,TRBV10-2,.,TGCGCCAGCAGTGCTCTAAGCAATCAGCCCCAGCATTTT,CASSALSNQPQHF
TRBJ2-5,.,TRBV7-2,.,TGTGCCAGCAGCTTAGGCCTGACCACGTCGCGTCCCCAGTACTTC,CASSLGLTTSRPQYF
TRBJ2-6,.,TRBV25-1,.,TGTGCCAGCAGTGACCTAGGGGGGGCCAACGTCCTGACTTTC,CASSDLGGANVLTF
TRBJ1-1,.,TRBV5-6,.,TGTGCCAGCAGACCTTATCCCGGGATTAGGACTGAAGCTTTCTTT,CASRPYPGIRTEAFF
TRBJ1-1,.,TRBV5-1,.,TGCGCCAGCAGCTTATTAGGTCAGATGAACACTGAAGCTTTCTTT,CASSLLGQMNTEAFF
TRBJ2-3,TRBD1,TRBV5-4,.,TGTGCCAGCAGCTTGGCTTATGGGACAGGGGTAGAAGATACGCAGTATTTT,CASSLAYGTGVEDTQYF
TRBJ1-2,TRBD1,TRBV7-2,.,TGTGCCAGCAGCGATAGGGGGCGCGGTGGCTACACCTTC,CASSDRGRGGYTF
TRBJ1-2,TRBD1,TRBV6-5,.,TGTGCCAGCAGTAAACCAGGGGGGACAAACTATGGCTACACCTTC,CASSKPGGTNYGYTF
TRBJ2-3,.,TRBV6-5,.,TGTGCCAGCGACTCAAGCGGGCCCGGCGCCACGCAGTATTTT,CASDSSGPGATQYF
TRBJ2-1,.,TRBV11-2,.,TGTGCCAGCAGCTTAGAGCGAAGTGAGCAGTTCTTC,CASSLERSEQFF
TRBJ1-2,.,TRBV4-1,.,TGCGCCAGCAGCCTCCTTGCTCTCCGAGGGACTAGTAGTGGCTACACCTTC,CASSLLALRGTSSGYTF
TRBJ2-1,.,TRBV5-1,.,TGCGCCAGTTCACCTAACCCTTCCTACAATGAGCAGTTCTTC,CASSPNPSYNEQFF
TRBJ1-2,.,TRBV5-1,.,TGCGCCAGCAGCTCCCAGTATGGCTACACCTTC,CASSSQYGYTF
TRBJ1-5,.,TRBV27,.,TGTGCCAGCAGTTTTGGGGGAAGCAATCAGCCCCAGCATTTT,CASSFGGSNQPQHF
TRBJ1-5,.,TRBV4-3,.,TGCGCCAGCAGCCATCCCTTAAGACGGGGGGCGGATCAGCCCCAGCATTTT,CASSHPLRRGADQPQHF
TRBJ1-1,.,TRBV18,once,TGTGCCAGCTCACCACAACCCCGGGAAAACACTGAAGCTTTCTTT,CASSPQPRENTEAFF
TRBJ1-6,.,TRBV5-5,.,TGTGCCAGCAGCCTATGGGACTCTTGGAATTCACCCCTCCACTTT,CASSLWDSWNSPLHF
TRBJ2-7,.,TRBV30,.,TGTGCCTGGACGAGCGGCGGGCTGAAAGAGCAGTACTTC,CAWTSGGLKEQYF
TRBJ2-1,.,TRBV6-5,.,TGTGCCAGCAGTTACACAACCGAGGCGGCCTACAATGAGCAGTTCTTC,CASSYTTEAAYNEQFF
TRBJ2-2,TRBD1,TRBV7-9,.,TGTGCCAGCAGCTTAGGACAGGGTGCGAACACCGGGGAGCTGTTTTTT,CASSLGQGANTGELFF
TRBJ1-1,TRBD1,TRBV10-2,.,TGCGCCAGCAGTCCATACCCGGACAGGTTGAACACTGAAGCTTTCTTT,CASSPYPDRLNTEAFF
TRBJ2-7,.,TRBV4-3,.,TGCGCCAGCAGCCAAGGAGTTAGAGGTTCAGGCGAGCAGTACTTC,CASSQGVRGSGEQYF
TRBJ2-2,.,TRBV9,.,TGTGCCAGCAGCGCGAACACCGGGGAGCTGTTTTTT,CASSANTGELFF
TRBJ2-2,.,TRBV6-1,.,TGTGCCAGCAGTACCCGGTTTCGACAGACCGGGGAGCTGTTTTTT,CASSTRFRQTGELFF
TRBJ1-2,.,TRBV6-5,.,TGTGCCAGCAGTTACTCGATTGGTAACTATGGCTACACCTTC,CASSYSIGNYGYTF
TRBJ1-4,.,TRBV4-3,.,TGCGCCAGCAGCCAATCGTCTCTCCAGGGAGGTAATGAAAAACTGTTTTTT,CASSQSSLQGGNEKLFF
TRBJ1-4,.,TRBV2,.,TGTGCCACCAACTCCTATCCCAACGGAGGAGAAAAACTGTTTTTT,CATNSYPNGGEKLFF
TRBJ2-5,TRBD2,TRBV18,.,TGTGCCAGCTCACCCCCTAGCGGGAGACCTTCTCAAGAGACCCAGTACTTC,CASSPPSGRPSQETQYF
TRBJ2-5,.,TRBV2,.,TGTGCCAGCAGGGCTCGGGACGGCCAAGAGACCCAGTACTTC,CASRARDGQETQYF
TRBJ1-1,.,TRBV10-1,.,TGCGCCAGCAGTGAGTCAAGGGGCATCACTGAAGCTTTCTTT,CASSESRGITEAFF